The clone carrying this T cell receptor (beta chain) was detected only once. At one end, the junction sequence differs from germline, possibly due to a read error. There are 12 residues in the CDR3. From germline, CDR1 is SNHLY and CDR2 FYNNEI. The data belong to a study of cytomegalovirus exposure and HLA in healthy donors. In the PCR, 60 Vbeta and 13 Jbeta primers were used. Profiled with immunoSEQ multiplex PCR; TCRdb holds only in-frame clones, not every one. The table lists over 130,000 clones, roughly three quarters of them singletons. Material for sequencing was PBMCs. The sequence derives from a human donor in good health. V and J are TRBV2 and TRBJ1-2; D gene ambiguous. CDR3 DNA: TGTTCCAGCAGTGATGCGGGCTATGGCTACACCTTC. Encoded protein: CSSSDAGYGYTF. The full variable domain, with the rest looked up from reference TRBV2 and TRBJ1-2, is EPEVTQTPSHQVTQMGQEVILRCVPISNHLYFYWYRQILGQKVEFLVSFYNNEISEKSEIFDDQFSVERPDGSNFTLKIRSTKLEDSAMYFCSSSDAGYGYTFGSGTRLTVV.